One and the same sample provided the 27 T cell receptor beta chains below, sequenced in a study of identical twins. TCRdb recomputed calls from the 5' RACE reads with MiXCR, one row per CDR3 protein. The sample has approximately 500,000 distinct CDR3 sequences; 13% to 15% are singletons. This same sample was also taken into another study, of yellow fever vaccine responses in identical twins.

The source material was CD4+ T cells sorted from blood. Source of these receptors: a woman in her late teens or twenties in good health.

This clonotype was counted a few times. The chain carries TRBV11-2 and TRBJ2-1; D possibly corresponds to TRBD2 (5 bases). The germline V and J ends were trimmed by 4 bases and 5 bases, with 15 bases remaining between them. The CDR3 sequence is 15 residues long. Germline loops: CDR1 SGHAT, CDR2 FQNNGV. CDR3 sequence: CASSSTTGKHNEQFF. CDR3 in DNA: TGTGCCAGCAGCTCCACAACCGGGAAACACAATGAGCAGTTCTTC.

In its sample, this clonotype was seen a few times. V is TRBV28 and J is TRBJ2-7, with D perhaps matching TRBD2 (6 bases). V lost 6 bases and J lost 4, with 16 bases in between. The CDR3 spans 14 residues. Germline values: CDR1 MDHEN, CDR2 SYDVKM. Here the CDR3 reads CASRWLTGAYEQYF. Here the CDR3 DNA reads TGTGCCAGCAGGTGGCTGACGGGAGCTTACGAGCAGTACTTC.

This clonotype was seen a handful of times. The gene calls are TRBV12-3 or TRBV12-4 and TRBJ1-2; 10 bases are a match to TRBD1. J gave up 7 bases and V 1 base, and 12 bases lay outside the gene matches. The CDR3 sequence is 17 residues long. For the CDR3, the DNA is TGTGCCAGCAGTTTAGGACGGCGAGGGACAGGGGTACGTGGCTACACCTTC. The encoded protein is CASSLGRRGTGVRGYTF.

The CDR3, as DNA: TGTGCCAGCAGCTTCGTTGCTGGCGAGCAGTACGTC. Translated: CASSFVAGEQYV. The rearrangement joins TRBV7-8 to TRBJ2-7, with D uncertain. This CDR3 has 12 residues. CDR1 and CDR2 from the germline V gene are SGHVS and FQNEAQ. V gave up 3 bases and J gave up 6 bases, with 9 bases separating them.

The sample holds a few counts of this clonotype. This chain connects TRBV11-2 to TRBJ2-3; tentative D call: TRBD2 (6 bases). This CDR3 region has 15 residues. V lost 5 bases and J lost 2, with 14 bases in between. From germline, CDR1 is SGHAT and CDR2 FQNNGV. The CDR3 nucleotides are TGTGCCAGCAGCCCGAGGTGGGAGGACACAGATACGCAGTATTTT. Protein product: CASSPRWEDTDTQYF.

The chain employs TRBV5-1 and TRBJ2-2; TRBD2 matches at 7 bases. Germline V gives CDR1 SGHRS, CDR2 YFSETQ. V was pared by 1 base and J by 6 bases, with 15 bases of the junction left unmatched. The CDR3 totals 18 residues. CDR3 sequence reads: CASSLPTTFGRGAGELFF. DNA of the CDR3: TGCGCCAGCAGCTTGCCAACGACATTCGGCCGGGGGGCCGGGGAGCTGTTTTTT.

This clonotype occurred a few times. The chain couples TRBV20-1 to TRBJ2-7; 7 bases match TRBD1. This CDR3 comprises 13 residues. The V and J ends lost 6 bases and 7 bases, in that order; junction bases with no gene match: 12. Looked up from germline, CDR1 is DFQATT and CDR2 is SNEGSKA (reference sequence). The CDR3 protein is CSAEPLTGQEQYV. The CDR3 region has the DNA TGCAGTGCCGAGCCCCTGACAGGGCAAGAGCAGTACGTC.

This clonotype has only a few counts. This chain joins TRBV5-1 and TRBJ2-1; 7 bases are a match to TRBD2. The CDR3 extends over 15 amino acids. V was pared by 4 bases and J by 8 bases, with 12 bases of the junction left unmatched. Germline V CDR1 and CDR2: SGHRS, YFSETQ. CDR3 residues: CASSAASAGADEQFF. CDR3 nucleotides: TGCGCCAGCAGCGCCGCTTCGGCGGGAGCAGATGAGCAGTTCTTC.

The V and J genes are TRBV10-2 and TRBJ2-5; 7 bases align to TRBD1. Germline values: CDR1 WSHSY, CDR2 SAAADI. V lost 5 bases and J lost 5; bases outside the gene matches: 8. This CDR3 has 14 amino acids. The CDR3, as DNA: TGCGCCAGCAGTCCACAGGGGACGAGGGAGACCCAGTACTTC. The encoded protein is CASSPQGTRETQYF.

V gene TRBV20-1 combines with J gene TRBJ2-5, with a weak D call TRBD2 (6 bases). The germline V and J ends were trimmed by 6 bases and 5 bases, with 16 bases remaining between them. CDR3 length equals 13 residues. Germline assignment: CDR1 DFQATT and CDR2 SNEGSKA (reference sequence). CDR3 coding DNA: TGCAGTGCCGGAGGGAGTGCGTGGGAGACCCAGTACTTC. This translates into CSAGGSAWETQYF.

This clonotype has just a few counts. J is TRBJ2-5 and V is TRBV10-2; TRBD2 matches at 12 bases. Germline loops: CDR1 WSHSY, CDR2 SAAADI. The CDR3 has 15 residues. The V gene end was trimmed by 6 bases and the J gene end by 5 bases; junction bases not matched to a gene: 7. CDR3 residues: CASRASGGASETQYF. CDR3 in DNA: TGCGCCAGCAGAGCTAGCGGGGGGGCTTCTGAGACCCAGTACTTC.

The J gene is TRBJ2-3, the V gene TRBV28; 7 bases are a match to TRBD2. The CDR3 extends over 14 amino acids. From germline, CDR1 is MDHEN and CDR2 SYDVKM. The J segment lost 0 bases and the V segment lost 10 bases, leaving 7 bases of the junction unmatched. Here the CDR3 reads CATTVRGSTDTQYF. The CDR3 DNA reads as TGTGCCACCACTGTGCGGGGGAGCACAGATACGCAGTATTTT.

The chain's CDR3 is CSVSLPSSGNTIYF. CDR3 sequence (DNA): TGCAGCGTTTCACTTCCCAGCTCTGGAAACACCATATATTTT. V usage is TRBV29-1 and J usage is TRBJ1-3; D is unclear. CDR3 length: 14 amino acids. Germline V lookup: CDR1 SQVTM, CDR2 ANQGSEA. Trimming pared 5 bases from V and 0 bases from J, leaving 11 bases between.

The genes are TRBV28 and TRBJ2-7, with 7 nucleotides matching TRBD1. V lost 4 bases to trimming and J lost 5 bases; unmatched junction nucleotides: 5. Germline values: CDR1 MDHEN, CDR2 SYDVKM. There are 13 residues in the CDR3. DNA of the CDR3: TGTGCCAGCAGTTCCGGGACAGTAGACGAGCAGTACTTC. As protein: CASSSGTVDEQYF.

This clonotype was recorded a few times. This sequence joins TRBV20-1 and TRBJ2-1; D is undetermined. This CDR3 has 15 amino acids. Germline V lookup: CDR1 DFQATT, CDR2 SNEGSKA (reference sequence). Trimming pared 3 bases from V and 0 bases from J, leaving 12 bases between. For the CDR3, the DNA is TGCAGTGCTAGCAATGTCGTTAGCTCCTACAATGAGCAGTTCTTC. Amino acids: CSASNVVSSYNEQFF.

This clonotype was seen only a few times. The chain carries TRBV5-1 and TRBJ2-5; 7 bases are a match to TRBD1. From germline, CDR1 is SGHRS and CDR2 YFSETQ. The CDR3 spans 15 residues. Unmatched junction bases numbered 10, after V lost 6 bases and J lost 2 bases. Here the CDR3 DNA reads TGCGCCAGCACCGGAGGACAGGTCCTACAAGAGACCCAGTACTTC. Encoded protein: CASTGGQVLQETQYF. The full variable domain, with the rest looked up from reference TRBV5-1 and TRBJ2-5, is KAGVTQTPRYLIKTRGQQVTLSCSPISGHRSVSWYQQTPGQGLQFLFEYFSETQRNKGNFPGRFSGRQFSNSRSEMNVSTLELGDSALYLCASTGGQVLQETQYFGPGTRLLVL.

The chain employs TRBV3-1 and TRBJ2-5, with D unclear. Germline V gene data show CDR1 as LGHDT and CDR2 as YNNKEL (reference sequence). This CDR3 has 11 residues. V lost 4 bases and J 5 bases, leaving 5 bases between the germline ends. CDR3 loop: CASSRSETQYF. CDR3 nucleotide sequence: TGTGCCAGCAGCCGCAGTGAGACCCAGTACTTC.

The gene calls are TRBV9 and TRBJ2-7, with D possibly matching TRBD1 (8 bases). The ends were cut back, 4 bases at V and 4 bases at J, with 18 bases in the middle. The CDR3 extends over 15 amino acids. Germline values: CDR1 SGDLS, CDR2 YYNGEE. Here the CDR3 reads CASSPQRGDRYEQYV. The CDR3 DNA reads TGTGCCAGCAGCCCTCAACGGGGGGACAGGTACGAGCAGTACGTC.

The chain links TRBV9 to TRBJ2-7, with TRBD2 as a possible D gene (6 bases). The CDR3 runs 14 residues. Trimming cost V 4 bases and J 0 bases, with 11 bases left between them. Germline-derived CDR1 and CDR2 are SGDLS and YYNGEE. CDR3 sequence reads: CASSLPTSSYEQYV. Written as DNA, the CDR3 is TGTGCCAGCAGCCTCCCGACTAGCTCCTACGAGCAGTACGTC.

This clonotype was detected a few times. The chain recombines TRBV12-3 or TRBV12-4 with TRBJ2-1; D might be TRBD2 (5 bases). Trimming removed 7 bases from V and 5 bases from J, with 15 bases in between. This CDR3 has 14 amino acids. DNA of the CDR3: TGTGCCAGCAAACGCCCGGGATTCAACAATGAGCAGTTCTTC. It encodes CASKRPGFNNEQFF.

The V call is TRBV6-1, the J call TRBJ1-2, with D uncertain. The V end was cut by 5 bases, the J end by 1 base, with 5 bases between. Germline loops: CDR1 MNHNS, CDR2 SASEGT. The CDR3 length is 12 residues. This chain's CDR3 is CASSKINYGYTF. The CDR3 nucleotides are TGTGCCAGCAGTAAAATTAACTATGGCTACACCTTC.

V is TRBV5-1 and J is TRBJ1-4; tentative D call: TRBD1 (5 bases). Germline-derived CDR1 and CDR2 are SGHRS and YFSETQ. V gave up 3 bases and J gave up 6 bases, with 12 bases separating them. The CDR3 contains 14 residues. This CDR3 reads CASSSEGAYEKLFF. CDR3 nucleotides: TGCGCCAGCAGCTCTGAAGGGGCCTATGAAAAACTGTTTTTT.

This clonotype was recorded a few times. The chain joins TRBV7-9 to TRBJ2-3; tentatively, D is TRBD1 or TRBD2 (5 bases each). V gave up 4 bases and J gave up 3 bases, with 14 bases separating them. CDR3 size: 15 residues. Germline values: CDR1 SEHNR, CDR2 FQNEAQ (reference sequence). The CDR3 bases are TGTGCCAGCAGCTCCTATAACGGGGCGACAGATACGCAGTATTTT. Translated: CASSSYNGATDTQYF.

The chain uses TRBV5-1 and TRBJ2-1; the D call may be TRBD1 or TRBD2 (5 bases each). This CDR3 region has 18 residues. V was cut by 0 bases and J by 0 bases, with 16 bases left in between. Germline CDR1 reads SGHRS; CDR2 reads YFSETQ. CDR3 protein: CASSLARDGSYSYNEQFF. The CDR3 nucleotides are TGCGCCAGCAGCTTGGCTCGGGACGGATCCTACTCCTACAATGAGCAGTTCTTC.

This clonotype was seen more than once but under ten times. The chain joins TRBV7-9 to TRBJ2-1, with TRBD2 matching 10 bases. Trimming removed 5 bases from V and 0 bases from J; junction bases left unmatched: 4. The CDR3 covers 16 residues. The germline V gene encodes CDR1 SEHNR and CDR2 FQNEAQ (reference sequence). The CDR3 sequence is CASSPSGSYSYNEQFF. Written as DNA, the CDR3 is TGTGCCAGCAGCCCTAGCGGGAGCTACTCCTACAATGAGCAGTTCTTC.

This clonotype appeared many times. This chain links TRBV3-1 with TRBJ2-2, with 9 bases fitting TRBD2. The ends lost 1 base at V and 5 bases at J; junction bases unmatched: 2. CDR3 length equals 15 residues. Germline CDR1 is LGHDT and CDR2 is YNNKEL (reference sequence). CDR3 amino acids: CASSQGSGGTGELFF. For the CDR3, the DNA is TGTGCCAGCAGCCAAGGGAGCGGGGGGACCGGGGAGCTGTTTTTT.

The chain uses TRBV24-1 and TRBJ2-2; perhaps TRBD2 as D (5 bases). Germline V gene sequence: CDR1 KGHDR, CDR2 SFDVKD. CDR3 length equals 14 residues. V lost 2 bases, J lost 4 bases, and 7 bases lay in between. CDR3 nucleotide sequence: TGTGCCACCAGTGATTGGGAGTTCACCGGGGAGCTGTTTTTT. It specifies CATSDWEFTGELFF.